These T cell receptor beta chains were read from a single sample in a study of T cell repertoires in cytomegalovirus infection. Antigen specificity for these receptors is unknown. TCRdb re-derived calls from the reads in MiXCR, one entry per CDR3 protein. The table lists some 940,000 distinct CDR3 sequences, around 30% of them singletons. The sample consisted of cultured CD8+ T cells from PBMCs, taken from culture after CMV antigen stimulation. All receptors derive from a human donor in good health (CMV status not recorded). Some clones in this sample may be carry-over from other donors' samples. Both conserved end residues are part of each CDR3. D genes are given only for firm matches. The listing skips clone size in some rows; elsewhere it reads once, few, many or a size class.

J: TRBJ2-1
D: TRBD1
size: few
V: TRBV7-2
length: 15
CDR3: CASSVQGASYNEQFF
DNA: TGTGCCAGCAGCGTACAGGGGGCGTCCTACAATGAGCAGTTCTTC

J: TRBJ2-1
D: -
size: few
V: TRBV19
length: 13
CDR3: CASSIGLYNEQFF
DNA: TGTGCCAGTAGTATAGGACTGTACAATGAGCAGTTCTTC

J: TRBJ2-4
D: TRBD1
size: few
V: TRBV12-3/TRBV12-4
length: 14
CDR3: CASRTGGGKNIQYF
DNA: TGTGCCAGCAGGACAGGGGGTGGCAAAAACATTCAGTACTTC

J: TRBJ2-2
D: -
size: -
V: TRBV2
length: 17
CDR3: CASSEALRPLSGGELFF
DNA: TGTGCCAGCAGTGAAGCGCTTCGGCCTCTTTCAGGGGGGGAGCTGTTTTTT

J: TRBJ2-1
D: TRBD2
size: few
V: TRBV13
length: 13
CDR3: CASTGGGDNEQFF
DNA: TGTGCCAGCACCGGGGGGGGGGACAATGAGCAGTTCTTC

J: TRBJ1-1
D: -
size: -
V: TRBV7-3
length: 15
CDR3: CASSLTAASSTEAFF
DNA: TGTGCCAGCAGCTTAACGGCGGCTTCGTCCACTGAAGCTTTCTTT

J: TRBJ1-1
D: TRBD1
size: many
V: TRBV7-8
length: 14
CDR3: CASSLQGGNTEAFF
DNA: TGTGCCAGCAGCTTACAGGGGGGGAACACTGAAGCTTTCTTT

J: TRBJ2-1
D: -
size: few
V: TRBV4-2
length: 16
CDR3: CASSQEPSDTYNEQFF
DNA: TGTGCCAGCAGCCAAGAACCCTCTGACACCTACAATGAGCAGTTCTTC

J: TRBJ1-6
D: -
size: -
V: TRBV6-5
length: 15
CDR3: CASSYVDSYNSSLHF
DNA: TGTGCCAGCAGTTACGTGGACTCCTATAATTCATCCCTCCACTTT

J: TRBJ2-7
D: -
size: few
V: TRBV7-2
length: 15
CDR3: CASSPREGGAREQYF
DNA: TGTGCCAGCAGCCCCCGGGAAGGTGGGGCACGGGAGCAGTACTTC

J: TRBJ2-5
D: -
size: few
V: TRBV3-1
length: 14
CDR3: CASSQEMGPETQYF
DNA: TGTGCCAGCAGCCAAGAAATGGGTCCGGAGACCCAGTACTTC

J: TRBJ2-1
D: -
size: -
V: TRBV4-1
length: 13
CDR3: CASSPIGRNEQFF
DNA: TGCGCCAGCAGCCCAATAGGACGCAATGAGCAGTTCTTC

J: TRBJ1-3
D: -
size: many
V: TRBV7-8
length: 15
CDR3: CASSESTVVGNTIYF
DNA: TGTGCCAGCAGCGAATCGACAGTCGTCGGAAACACCATATATTTT

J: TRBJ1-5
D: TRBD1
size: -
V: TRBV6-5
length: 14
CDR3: CASSFQGDNQPQHF
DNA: TGTGCCAGCAGTTTCCAGGGGGACAATCAGCCCCAGCATTTT

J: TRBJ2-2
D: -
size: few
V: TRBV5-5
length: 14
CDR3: CASSNLQGSGELFF
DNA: TGTGCCAGCAGCAATCTCCAGGGGTCCGGGGAGCTGTTTTTT

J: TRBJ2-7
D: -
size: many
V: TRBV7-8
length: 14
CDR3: CASSLSPGNGEQYF
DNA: TGTGCCAGCAGCCTGTCTCCGGGGAACGGCGAGCAGTACTTC

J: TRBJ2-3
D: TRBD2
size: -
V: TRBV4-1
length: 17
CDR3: CASSHPRSSGGRDTQYF
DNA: TGCGCCAGCAGCCACCCTCGGTCTAGCGGGGGGCGAGATACGCAGTATTTT

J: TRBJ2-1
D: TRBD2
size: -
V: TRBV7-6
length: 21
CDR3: CTSSLPGTGTSGFAPYNEQFF
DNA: TGTACCAGCAGCTTGCCAGGCACCGGGACTAGCGGGTTTGCACCCTACAATGAGCAGTTCTTC

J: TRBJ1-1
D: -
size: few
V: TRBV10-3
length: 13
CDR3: CAISDGRNTEAFF
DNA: TGTGCCATCAGTGATGGCAGAAACACTGAAGCTTTCTTT

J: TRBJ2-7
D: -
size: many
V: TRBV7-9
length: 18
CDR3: CASSSPTKLTGYSYEQYF
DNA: TGTGCCAGCAGCTCACCCACGAAGTTGACAGGTTACTCCTACGAGCAGTACTTC

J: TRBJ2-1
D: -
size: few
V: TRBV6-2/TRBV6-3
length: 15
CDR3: CASSSLRGGPREQFF
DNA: TGTGCCAGCAGCAGCCTAAGAGGTGGACCACGGGAGCAGTTCTTC

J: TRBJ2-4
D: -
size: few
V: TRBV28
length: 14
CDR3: CATQRGESKNIQYF
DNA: TGTGCCACCCAACGCGGGGAGTCCAAAAACATTCAGTACTTC

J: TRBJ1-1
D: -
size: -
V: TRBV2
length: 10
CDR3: CASSVPTPFF
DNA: TGTGCCAGCAGTGTCCCAACCCCTTTCTTT